The rows below give T cell receptor beta chains drawn from one sample of a study of cytomegalovirus exposure and HLA in healthy donors. Sequenced by immunoSEQ multiplex PCR; TCRdb stores in-frame clones only, minus some. The table lists more than 150,000 clones, around 83% of them singletons. Sequencing was done on a sample of PBMCs. These receptors all come from a woman younger than 30 in good health and CMV-seronegative. The CDR3 runs from the conserved cysteine through the conserved F or W. D genes are given only for firm matches. The listing skips clone size in some rows; elsewhere it reads once, few, many or a size class.

CDR3 protein	CDR3 DNA	V gene	J gene	clone size	D gene
CASSSTGSIGNTEAFF	TGTGCCAGCTCATCTACAGGGTCGATCGGTAACACTGAAGCTTTCTTT	TRBV18	TRBJ1-1	once	NA
CASTPGGGNSYEQYF	TGTGCCAGCACTCCCGGGGGGGGTAATTCCTACGAGCAGTACTTC	TRBV11-2	TRBJ2-7	NA	TRBD2
CASSESSGAETQYF	TGTGCCAGCAGCGAGAGTAGCGGGGCAGAGACCCAGTACTTC	TRBV7-7	TRBJ2-5	NA	TRBD2
CASSYSRQGNTEAFF	TGTGCCAGCAGTTACTCGAGGCAGGGGAACACTGAAGCTTTCTTT	TRBV6-5	TRBJ1-1	NA	NA
CASSPDRASVNNEAFF	TGCGCCAGCAGTCCGGACAGGGCCTCAGTTAATAATGAAGCTTTCTTT	TRBV5-1	TRBJ1-1	NA	TRBD1
CASSQTTGTGGETQYF	TGCGCCAGCAGCCAGACTACAGGGACAGGGGGAGAGACCCAGTACTTC	TRBV5-1	TRBJ2-5	NA	TRBD1
CASSFRGLPDTQYF	TGTGCCAGCAGCTTCAGGGGGCTCCCAGATACGCAGTATTTT	TRBV5-4	TRBJ2-3	few	TRBD1
CASSPMTVYSMNTEAFF	TGTGCCAGCTCACCGATGACAGTATACTCCATGAACACTGAAGCTTTCTTT	TRBV18	TRBJ1-1	NA	NA
CASSLGGDNQPQHF	TGTGCCAGCTCACTGGGGGGGGACAATCAGCCCCAGCATTTT	TRBV18	TRBJ1-5	NA	NA
CASSSPRRATNEKLFF	TGTGCCAGCAGCTCACCTAGACGGGCAACTAATGAAAAACTGTTTTTT	TRBV7-9	TRBJ1-4	NA	NA